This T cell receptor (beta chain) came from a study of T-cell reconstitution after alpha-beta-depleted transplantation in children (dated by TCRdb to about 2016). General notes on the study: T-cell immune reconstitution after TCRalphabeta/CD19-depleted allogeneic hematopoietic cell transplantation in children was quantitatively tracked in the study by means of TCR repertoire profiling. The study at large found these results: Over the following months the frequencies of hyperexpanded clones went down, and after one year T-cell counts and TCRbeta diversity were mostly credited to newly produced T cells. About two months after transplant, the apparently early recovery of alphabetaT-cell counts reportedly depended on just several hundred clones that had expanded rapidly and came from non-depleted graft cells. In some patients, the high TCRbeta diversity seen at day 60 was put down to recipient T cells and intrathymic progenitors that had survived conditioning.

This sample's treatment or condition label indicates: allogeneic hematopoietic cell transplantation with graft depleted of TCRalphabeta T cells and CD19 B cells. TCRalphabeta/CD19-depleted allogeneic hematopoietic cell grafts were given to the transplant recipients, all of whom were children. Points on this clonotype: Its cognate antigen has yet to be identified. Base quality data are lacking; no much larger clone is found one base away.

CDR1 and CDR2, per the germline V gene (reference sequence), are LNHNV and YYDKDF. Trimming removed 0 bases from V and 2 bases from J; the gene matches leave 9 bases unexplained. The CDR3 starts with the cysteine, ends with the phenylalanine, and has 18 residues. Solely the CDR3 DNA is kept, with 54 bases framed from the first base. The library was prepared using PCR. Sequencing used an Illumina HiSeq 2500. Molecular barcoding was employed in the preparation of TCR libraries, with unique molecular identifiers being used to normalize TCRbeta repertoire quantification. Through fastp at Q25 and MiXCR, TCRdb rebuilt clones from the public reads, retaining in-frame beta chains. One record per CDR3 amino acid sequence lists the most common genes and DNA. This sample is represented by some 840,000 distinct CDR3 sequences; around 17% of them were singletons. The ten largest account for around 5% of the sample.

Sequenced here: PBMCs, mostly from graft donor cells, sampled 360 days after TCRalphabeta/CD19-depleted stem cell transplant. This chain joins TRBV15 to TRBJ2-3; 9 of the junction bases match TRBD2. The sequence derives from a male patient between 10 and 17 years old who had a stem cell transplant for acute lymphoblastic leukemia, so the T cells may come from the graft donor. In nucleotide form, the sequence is TGTGCCACCAGCAGAGATGATCTGGCGGGAGGGCCCACAGATACGCAGTATTTT. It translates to CATSRDDLAGGPTDTQYF.